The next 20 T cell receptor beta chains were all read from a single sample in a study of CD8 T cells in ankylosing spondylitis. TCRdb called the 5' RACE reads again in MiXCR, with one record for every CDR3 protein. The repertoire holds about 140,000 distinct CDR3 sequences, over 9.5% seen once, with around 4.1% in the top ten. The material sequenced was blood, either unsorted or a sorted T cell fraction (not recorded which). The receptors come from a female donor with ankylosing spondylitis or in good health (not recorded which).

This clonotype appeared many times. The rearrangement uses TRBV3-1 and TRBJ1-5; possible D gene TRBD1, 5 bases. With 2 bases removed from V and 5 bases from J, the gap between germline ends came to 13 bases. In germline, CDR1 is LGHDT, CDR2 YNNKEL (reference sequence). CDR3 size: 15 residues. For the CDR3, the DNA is TGTGCCAGCAGCCAAAACGGGGGTGCCGATCAGCCCCAGCATTTT. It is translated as CASSQNGGADQPQHF. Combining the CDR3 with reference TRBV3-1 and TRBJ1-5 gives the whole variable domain DTAVSQTPKYLVTQMGNDKSIKCEQNLGHDTMYWYKQDSKKFLKIMFSYNNKELIINETVPNRFSPKSPDKAHLNLHINSLELGDSAVYFCASSQNGGADQPQHFGDGTRLSIL.

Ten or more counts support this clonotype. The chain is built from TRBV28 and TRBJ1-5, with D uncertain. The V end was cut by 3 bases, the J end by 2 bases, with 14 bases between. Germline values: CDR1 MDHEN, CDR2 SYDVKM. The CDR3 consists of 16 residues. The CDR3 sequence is CASSFDPGTGNQPQHF. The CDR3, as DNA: TGTGCCAGCAGTTTCGATCCGGGTACGGGCAATCAGCCCCAGCATTTT. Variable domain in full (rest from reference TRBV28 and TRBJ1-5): DVKVTQSSRYLVKRTGEKVFLECVQDMDHENMFWYRQDPGLGLRLIYFSYDVKMKEKGDIPEGYSVSREKKERFSLILESASTNQTSMYLCASSFDPGTGNQPQHFGDGTRLSIL.

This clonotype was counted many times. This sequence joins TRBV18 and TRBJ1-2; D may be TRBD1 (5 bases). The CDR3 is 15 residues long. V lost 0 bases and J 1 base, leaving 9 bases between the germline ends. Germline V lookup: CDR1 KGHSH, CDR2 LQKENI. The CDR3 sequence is CASSPPVRDNYGYTF. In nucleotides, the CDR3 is TGTGCCAGCTCACCACCGGTCAGGGATAACTATGGCTACACCTTC.

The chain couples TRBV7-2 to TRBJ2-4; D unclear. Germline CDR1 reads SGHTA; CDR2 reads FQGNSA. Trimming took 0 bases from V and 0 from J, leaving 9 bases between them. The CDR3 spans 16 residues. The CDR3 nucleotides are TGTGCCAGCAGCTTAGCGGTGGGATCAGCCAAAAACATTCAGTACTTC. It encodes CASSLAVGSAKNIQYF.

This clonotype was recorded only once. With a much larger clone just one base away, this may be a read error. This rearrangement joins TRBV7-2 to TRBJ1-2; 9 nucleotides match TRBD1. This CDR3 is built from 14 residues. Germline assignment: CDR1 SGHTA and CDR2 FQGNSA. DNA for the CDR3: TGTGCCAGCAGCGCGGACAGGGGAGGCTATGGCTACCCCTTC. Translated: CASSADRGGYGYPF.

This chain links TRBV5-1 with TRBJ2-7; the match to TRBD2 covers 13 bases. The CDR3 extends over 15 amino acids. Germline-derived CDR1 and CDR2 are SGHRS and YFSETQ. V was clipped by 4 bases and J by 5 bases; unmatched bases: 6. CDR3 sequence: CASSRTSGSLDEQYF. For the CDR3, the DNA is TGCGCCAGCAGCCGGACTAGCGGGAGTCTCGACGAGCAGTACTTC. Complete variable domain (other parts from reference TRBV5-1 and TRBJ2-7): KAGVTQTPRYLIKTRGQQVTLSCSPISGHRSVSWYQQTPGQGLQFLFEYFSETQRNKGNFPGRFSGRQFSNSRSEMNVSTLELGDSALYLCASSRTSGSLDEQYFGPGTRLTVT.

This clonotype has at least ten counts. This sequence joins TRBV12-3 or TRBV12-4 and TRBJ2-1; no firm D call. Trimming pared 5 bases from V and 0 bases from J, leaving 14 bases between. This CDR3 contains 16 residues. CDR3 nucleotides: TGTGCCAGCAGTGCGACGACTGGTAGCTCCTACAATGAGCAGTTCTTC. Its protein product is CASSATTGSSYNEQFF.

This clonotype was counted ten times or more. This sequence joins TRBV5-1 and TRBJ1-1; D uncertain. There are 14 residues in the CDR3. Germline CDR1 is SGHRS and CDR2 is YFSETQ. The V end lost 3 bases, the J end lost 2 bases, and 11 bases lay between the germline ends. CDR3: CASSSRSGNTEAFF. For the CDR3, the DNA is TGCGCCAGCAGCTCCAGATCGGGCAACACTGAAGCTTTCTTT. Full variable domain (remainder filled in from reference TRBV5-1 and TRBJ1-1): KAGVTQTPRYLIKTRGQQVTLSCSPISGHRSVSWYQQTPGQGLQFLFEYFSETQRNKGNFPGRFSGRQFSNSRSEMNVSTLELGDSALYLCASSSRSGNTEAFFGQGTRLTVV.

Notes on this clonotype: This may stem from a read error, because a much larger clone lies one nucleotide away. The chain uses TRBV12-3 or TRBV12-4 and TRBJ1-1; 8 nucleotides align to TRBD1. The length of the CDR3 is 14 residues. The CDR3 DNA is TGTACCAGCACCCTTAGACAGGGGCTGACTGAAGCTTTCTTT. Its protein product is CTSTLRQGLTEAFF.

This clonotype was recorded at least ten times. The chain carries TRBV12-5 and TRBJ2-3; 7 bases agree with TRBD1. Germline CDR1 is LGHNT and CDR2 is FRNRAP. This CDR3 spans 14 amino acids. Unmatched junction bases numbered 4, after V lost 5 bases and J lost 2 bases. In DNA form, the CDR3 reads TGTGCTAGTGGTCGGGACAGCCACACAGATACGCAGTATTTT. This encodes CASGRDSHTDTQYF.

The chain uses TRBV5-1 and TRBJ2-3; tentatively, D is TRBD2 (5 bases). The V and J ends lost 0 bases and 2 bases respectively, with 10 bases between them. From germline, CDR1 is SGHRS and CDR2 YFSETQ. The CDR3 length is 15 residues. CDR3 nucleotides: TGCGCCAGCAGCTTGGCGGGGAACCACACAGATACGCAGTATTTT. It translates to CASSLAGNHTDTQYF.

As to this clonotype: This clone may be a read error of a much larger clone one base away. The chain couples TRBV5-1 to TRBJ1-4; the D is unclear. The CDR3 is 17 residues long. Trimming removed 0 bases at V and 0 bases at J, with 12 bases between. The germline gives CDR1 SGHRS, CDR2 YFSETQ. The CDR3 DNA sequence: TGCGCCAGCAGCTTGGGATATAGGAACTCAACTAATGAAAAACTGTTTTTT. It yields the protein CASSLGYRNSTNEKLFF.

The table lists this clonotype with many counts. The CDR3, as DNA: TGCAGTGCTAGGGCAGGGTCCGAATCGAGCACTGAAGCTTTCTTT. Amino acids: CSARAGSESSTEAFF. The chain couples TRBV20-1 to TRBJ1-1, with a weak D call TRBD1 (5 bases). V lost 3 bases and J 4 bases, leaving 18 bases between the germline ends. CDR1 DFQATT and CDR2 SNEGSKA come from the germline V gene (reference sequence). The CDR3 is 15 amino acids.

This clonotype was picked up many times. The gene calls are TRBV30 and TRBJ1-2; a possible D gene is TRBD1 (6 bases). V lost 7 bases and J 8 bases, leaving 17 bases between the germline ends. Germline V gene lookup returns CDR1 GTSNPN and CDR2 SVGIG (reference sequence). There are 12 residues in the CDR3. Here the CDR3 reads CAYTGSFGGYTF. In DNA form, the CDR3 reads TGTGCCTACACAGGGTCCTTCGGAGGCTACACCTTC.

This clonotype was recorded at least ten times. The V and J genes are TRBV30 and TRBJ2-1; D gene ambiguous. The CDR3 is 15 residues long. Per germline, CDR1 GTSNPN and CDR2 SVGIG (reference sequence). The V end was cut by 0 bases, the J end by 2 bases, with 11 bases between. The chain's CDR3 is CAWSVPGTPYNEQFF. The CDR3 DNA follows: TGTGCCTGGAGTGTACCGGGTACCCCCTACAATGAGCAGTTCTTC.

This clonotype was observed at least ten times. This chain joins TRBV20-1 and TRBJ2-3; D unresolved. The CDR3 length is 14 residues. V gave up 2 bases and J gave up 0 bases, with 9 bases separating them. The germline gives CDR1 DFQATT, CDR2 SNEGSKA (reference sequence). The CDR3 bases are TGCAGTGCTAGAATATTCAGCAGCACAGATACGCAGTATTTT. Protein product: CSARIFSSTDTQYF.

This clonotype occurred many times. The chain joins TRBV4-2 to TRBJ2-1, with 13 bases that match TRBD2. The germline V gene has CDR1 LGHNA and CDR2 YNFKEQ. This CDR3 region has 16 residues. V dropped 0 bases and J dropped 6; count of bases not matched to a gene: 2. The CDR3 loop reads CASSQEGLAGSNEQFF. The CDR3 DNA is TGTGCCAGCAGCCAAGAGGGACTAGCGGGAAGCAATGAGCAGTTCTTC.

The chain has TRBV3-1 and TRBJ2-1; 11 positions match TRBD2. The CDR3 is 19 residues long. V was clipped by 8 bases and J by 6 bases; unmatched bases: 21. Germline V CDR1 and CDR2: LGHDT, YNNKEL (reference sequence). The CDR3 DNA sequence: TGTGCCAGCTCCAAACACGGGACTAGCGGATCCCTGCGTTCCAATGAGCAGTTCTTC. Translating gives CASSKHGTSGSLRSNEQFF.

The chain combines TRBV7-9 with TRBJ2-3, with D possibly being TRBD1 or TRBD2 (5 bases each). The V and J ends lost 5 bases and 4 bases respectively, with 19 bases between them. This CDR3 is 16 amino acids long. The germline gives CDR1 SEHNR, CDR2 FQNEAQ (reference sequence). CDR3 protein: CASSDRRRYTSDTQYF. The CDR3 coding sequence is TGTGCCAGCAGCGACAGACGGAGGTACACATCAGATACGCAGTATTTT.

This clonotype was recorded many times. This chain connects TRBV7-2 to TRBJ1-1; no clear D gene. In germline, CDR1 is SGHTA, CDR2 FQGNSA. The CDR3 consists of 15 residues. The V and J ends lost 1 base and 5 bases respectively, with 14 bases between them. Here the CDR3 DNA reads TGTGCCAGCAGCTTAGTAGGTGGGGATCAAACTGAAGCTTTCTTT. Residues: CASSLVGGDQTEAFF.